These 24 T cell receptor beta chains were all obtained from the same sample, sequenced in a study of OX40 agonist ivuxolimab in advanced cancers. Sequencing was performed with immunoSEQ multiplex PCR; in TCRdb, only in-frame clones are kept and a portion is missing. The profile shows fewer than 80,000 clones, roughly 90% of them singletons. The material was CD4+ or CD8+ T cells sorted from blood, obtained in a trial of the OX40 agonist ivuxolimab. Source of these receptors: an adult with an advanced solid tumor such as melanoma, head and neck, liver or kidney cancer.

The chain couples TRBV9 to TRBJ1-1; D remains unclear. The CDR3 spans 14 residues. Germline CDR1 and CDR2: SGDLS and YYNGEE. Trimming took 0 bases from V and 1 from J, leaving 7 bases between them. The chain's CDR3 is CASSVGITNTEAFF. The CDR3, as DNA: TGTGCCAGCAGCGTAGGCATCACGAACACTGAAGCTTTCTTT.

CDR3 nucleotides: TGCGCCAGCAGCTCAGGAACAGGGGGCGGTTATGAAAAACTGTTTTTT. The encoded protein is CASSSGTGGGYEKLFF. The J gene is TRBJ1-4, the V gene TRBV5-1, with 9 nucleotides matching TRBD1. The CDR3 is made up of 16 amino acids. CDR1 is SGHRS and CDR2 is YFSETQ in the germline V gene. J lost 6 bases, V lost 3 bases, and 9 bases had no gene match.

The chain recombines TRBV4-2 with TRBJ2-7, with D unresolved. The CDR3 totals 14 residues. V was clipped by 2 bases and J by 3 bases, with 11 bases between them. CDR1 is LGHNA, CDR2 YNFKEQ, per germline. This CDR3 is CASSQSFPYYEQYF. The CDR3 DNA reads TGTGCCAGCAGCCAATCGTTTCCGTACTACGAGCAGTACTTC.

This clone was counted once. The rearrangement links TRBV5-1 to TRBJ2-1; D gene uncertain. V lost 1 base, J lost 8 bases, and 7 bases lay in between. Germline assignment: CDR1 SGHRS and CDR2 YFSETQ. CDR3 size: 12 residues. The CDR3 sequence: CASSLPAHEQFF. The CDR3 DNA reads TGCGCCAGCAGCTTGCCTGCGCATGAGCAGTTCTTC.

The chain recombines TRBV14 with TRBJ2-7; D is possibly TRBD2 (5 bases). The CDR3 covers 13 residues. V lost 4 bases and J 8 bases, leaving 15 bases between the germline ends. CDR1 and CDR2 from the germline V gene are SGHDN and FVKESK. Here the CDR3 reads CASSRAHGLQQYF. The CDR3 bases are TGTGCCAGCAGCCGCGCCCACGGACTCCAGCAGTACTTC.

This clone is a singleton in its sample. The chain carries TRBV7-1 and TRBJ1-5, with no clear D. TRBV7-1 is an open reading frame, and its role is uncertain. V gave up 4 bases and J gave up 0 bases, with 13 bases separating them. This CDR3 is built from 16 residues. CDR3 nucleotides: TGTGCCAGCAGCTTATGGGCAGAGAATAGCAATCAGCCCCAGCATTTT. This translates into CASSLWAENSNQPQHF.

This chain joins TRBV2 and TRBJ1-1; 9 bases align to TRBD1. The CDR3 consists of 14 residues. Germline values: CDR1 SNHLY, CDR2 FYNNEI. J gave up 5 bases and V 7 bases, and 8 bases lay outside the gene matches. CDR3 in amino acids: CASTKSTGGTEAFF. CDR3 coding DNA: TGTGCCAGCACTAAATCGACAGGGGGGACTGAAGCTTTCTTT.

The J gene is TRBJ2-4, the V gene TRBV28; either TRBD1 or TRBD2 may supply D (6 bases each). V dropped 5 bases and J dropped 7 bases, with 15 bases sitting between them. This CDR3 region has 14 residues. The germline V gene has CDR1 MDHEN and CDR2 SYDVKM. The CDR3, as DNA: TGTGCCAGCAGTCGAGAGGGGGGTCCCAACATTCAGTACTTC. It translates to CASSREGGPNIQYF.

This chain connects TRBV5-4 to TRBJ2-3, with D maybe TRBD2 (5 bases). Per germline, CDR1 SGHNT and CDR2 YYREEE (reference sequence). The ends were cut back, 6 bases at V and 0 bases at J, with 17 bases in the middle. This CDR3 comprises 16 residues. The CDR3 bases are TGTGCCAGCACCCCCGCGAGGGAAAGGAGCACAGATACGCAGTATTTT. It translates to CASTPARERSTDTQYF.

The rearrangement links TRBV4-2 to TRBJ2-3; D may correspond to TRBD1 or TRBD2 (5 bases each). Germline V gene sequence: CDR1 LGHNA, CDR2 YNFKEQ. The CDR3 is made up of 15 amino acids. The V end lost 2 bases, the J end lost 0 bases, and 9 bases lay between the germline ends. DNA for the CDR3: TGTGCCAGCAGCCAACTAGAGGGGAGCACAGATACGCAGTATTTT. Protein sequence: CASSQLEGSTDTQYF.

The chain recombines TRBV27 with TRBJ2-4, with TRBD2 identical over 10 bases. The germline CDR1 and CDR2 sequences are MNHEY and SMNVEV (reference sequence). Losses at the gene ends were 1 base for V and 0 bases for J; bases not matched to a gene: 3. CDR3 length: 17 residues. The CDR3 coding sequence is TGTGCCAGCAGTTTATGGGCTAGCGGGGGAGCCAAAAACATTCAGTACTTC. Its protein product is CASSLWASGGAKNIQYF.

With respect to this clone: Sequence at one end of the junction differs from germline and may be a read error. The rearrangement uses TRBV6-1 and TRBJ1-2; D is possibly TRBD1 (5 bases). The germline V gene encodes CDR1 MNHNS and CDR2 SASEGT. The CDR3 sequence is 12 residues long. CDR3 nucleotide sequence: TGTGCCAGACCGGACGGGGCCGGTGGCCACACCTTC. Residues: CARPDGAGGHTF.

The V gene is TRBV28, the J gene TRBJ2-3, with D possibly being TRBD1 (5 bases). From germline, CDR1 is MDHEN and CDR2 SYDVKM. V lost 10 bases, J lost 0 bases, and 14 bases lay in between. This CDR3 region has 14 residues. In DNA, the CDR3 is TGTGCCATTGCTAGGGGCTCTAGCACAGATACGCAGTATTTT. It is translated as CAIARGSSTDTQYF. Full variable domain (rest looked up from reference TRBV28 and TRBJ2-3): DVKVTQSSRYLVKRTGEKVFLECVQDMDHENMFWYRQDPGLGLRLIYFSYDVKMKEKGDIPEGYSVSREKKERFSLILESASTNQTSMYLCAIARGSSTDTQYFGPGTRLTVL.

The gene calls are TRBV5-1 and TRBJ2-5, with TRBD2 matching over 10 bases. There are 13 residues in the CDR3. V gave up 4 bases and J gave up 5 bases; unmatched junction bases: 2. CDR1 is SGHRS, CDR2 YFSETQ, per germline. CDR3: CASSKGLAETQYF. The CDR3 region has the DNA TGCGCCAGCAGCAAGGGACTAGCGGAGACCCAGTACTTC. The variable domain in full, with the rest retrieved from reference TRBV5-1 and TRBJ2-5, is KAGVTQTPRYLIKTRGQQVTLSCSPISGHRSVSWYQQTPGQGLQFLFEYFSETQRNKGNFPGRFSGRQFSNSRSEMNVSTLELGDSALYLCASSKGLAETQYFGPGTRLLVL.

The gene calls are TRBV11-1 and TRBJ2-1; D not certain. CDR3 length: 16 residues. Trimming stripped 5 bases from V and 2 bases from J, with 16 bases between. The V gene's germline CDR1 is SGHAT and CDR2 FQDESV (reference sequence). CDR3 nucleotide sequence: TGTGCCAGCAGCAAGACGGTGGCTTCCACCTACAATGAGCAGTTCTTC. Amino acids: CASSKTVASTYNEQFF.

The chain joins TRBV7-9 to TRBJ1-5; D is ambiguous. Germline V gene sequence: CDR1 SEHNR, CDR2 FQNEAQ (reference sequence). The ends were cut back, 3 bases at V and 10 bases at J, with 13 bases in the middle. The CDR3 is 13 residues long. CDR3 sequence: CASSLEPNPPQHF. CDR3 sequence (DNA): TGTGCCAGCAGCTTGGAACCCAATCCTCCCCAGCATTTT. Based on the CDR3 plus reference TRBV7-9 and TRBJ1-5, the full variable domain is DTGVSQNPRHKITKRGQNVTFRCDPISEHNRLYWYRQTLGQGPEFLTYFQNEAQLEKSRLLSDRFSAERPKGSFSTLEIQRTEQGDSAMYLCASSLEPNPPQHFGDGTRLSIL.

This chain links TRBV28 with TRBJ1-5; a possible D gene is TRBD1 (5 bases). Trimming stripped 1 base from V and 4 bases from J, with 11 bases between. The CDR3 covers 15 residues. Germline V gives CDR1 MDHEN, CDR2 SYDVKM. CDR3: CASSLSQQGNQPQHF. The CDR3 coding sequence is TGTGCCAGCAGTTTATCACAGCAGGGAAATCAGCCCCAGCATTTT.

This chain uses TRBV11-2 with TRBJ2-1; tentatively, D is TRBD2 (5 bases). Germline CDR1 is SGHAT and CDR2 is FQNNGV. V was cut by 10 bases and J by 0 bases, with 16 bases left in between. CDR3 length equals 15 residues. The CDR3 loop reads CATSPRADSYNEQFF. The CDR3 nucleotides read TGTGCCACCTCTCCGAGGGCGGACTCCTACAATGAGCAGTTCTTC.

This clone was seen only a few times. This sequence joins TRBV5-1 and TRBJ2-1; D is perhaps TRBD1 or TRBD2 (5 bases each). CDR1 SGHRS and CDR2 YFSETQ come from the germline V gene. The CDR3 length is 16 residues. Trimming took 5 bases from V and 12 from J, leaving 27 bases between them. The CDR3 nucleotides read TGCGCCAGCAGTTCGGGGTCTTTAGAGGACCTCCAGGGGCAGTTCTTC. Residues: CASSSGSLEDLQGQFF.

This chain joins TRBV4-1 and TRBJ2-4; 8 positions match TRBD1. The CDR3 has 16 residues. Germline V gene data show CDR1 as MGHRA and CDR2 as YSYEKL. After removal of 3 bases from V and 3 bases from J, the junction contained 7 bases not matched to a gene. CDR3 residues: CASSHTSTGVKNIQYF. CDR3 nucleotides: TGCGCCAGCAGCCATACCTCGACAGGGGTCAAAAACATTCAGTACTTC.

This rearrangement joins TRBV2 to TRBJ1-6; D remains unclear. This CDR3 is 14 amino acids long. The germline V gene has CDR1 SNHLY and CDR2 FYNNEI. V lost 6 bases, J lost 5 bases, and 11 bases lay in between. CDR3: CASSAGPDNSPLHF. The CDR3 bases are TGTGCCAGCAGCGCCGGGCCGGATAATTCACCCCTCCACTTT.

The genes are TRBV2 and TRBJ2-1; D may be TRBD1 (6 bases). The V end was cut by 10 bases, the J end by 2 bases, with 12 bases between. The V gene's germline CDR1 is SNHLY and CDR2 FYNNEI. The CDR3 spans 13 residues. CDR3 region: CATRQATYNEQFF. DNA for the CDR3: TGTGCCACCCGACAGGCTACCTACAATGAGCAGTTCTTC.

The V and J genes are TRBV11-2 and TRBJ1-6; unclear D gene. Trimming took off 5 bases at V and 7 bases at J, with 6 bases between the two ends. The CDR3 is 12 amino acids. CDR1 and CDR2 from the germline V gene are SGHAT and FQNNGV. CDR3 sequence reads: CASSAFNSPLHF. The DNA for the CDR3 is TGTGCCAGCAGCGCTTTCAATTCACCCCTCCACTTT.

The V call is TRBV5-1, the J call TRBJ2-3, with 7 positions matching TRBD2. This CDR3 spans 15 amino acids. Germline CDR1 SGHRS, CDR2 YFSETQ. Germline trimming cut 1 base from V and 6 bases from J; bases unmatched to any gene: 8. CDR3 DNA sequence: TGCGCCAGCAGCTTGAACGAGGGAGGGAAGGATACGCAGTATTTT. Amino acid sequence: CASSLNEGGKDTQYF.